This T cell receptor (beta chain) derives from a study of blood T cell repertoires in COVID-19. Looking at the study overall: The origin of the acute and convalescent COVID-19 samples was the United States, Italy and Spain. Sources were T cells, B-cell-depleted T cells, or PBMCs; the material itself was cDNA or gDNA.

Authors' data handling: By means of reference gene primer amplification, nucleated cell counts were estimated. Sequencing was performed with immunoSEQ multiplex PCR; in TCRdb, only in-frame clones are kept and a portion is missing. D and trimming were read from the DNA, whereas the V and J calls and clone size are those reported in that table. Counted here are about 55,000 clones, about nine tenths occurring once; the ten biggest clones make up 3% to 4.5%. V lost 4 bases to trimming and J lost 7 bases; unmatched junction nucleotides: 6. The CDR3 covers 16 residues. Germline V CDR1 and CDR2: SGHRS, YFSETQ. Seattle cases were enrolled at active infection and followed longitudinally.

Sequencing was performed on peripheral blood. The chain recombines TRBV5-1 with TRBJ1-6; 12 bases agree with TRBD1. This clonotype originated in a man aged 40-50 years with COVID-19, enrolled during active disease. The DNA of the CDR3 is TGCGCCAGCAGCGAAACCGGGACAGGGGGCAATTCACCCCTCCACTTT. Protein product: CASSETGTGGNSPLHF.